This T cell receptor beta chain was documented in a study of cytomegalovirus exposure and HLA in healthy donors (dated 2017 in TCRdb). Study-wide context: In an earlier analysis of under 750 of the donors, about 270 Gb of sequence data and 120 million or so unique TCR beta sequences from about 179 million T cells were reported. Roughly 300 gigabases of sequencing data and around 85 million unique TCR sequences made up an early release that covered 500 to 700 HLA-typed donors. Of the 300 to 500 genotyped donors, 65% to 90% were placed in the genetic ancestry cluster associated with self-reported Caucasian donors. The aim of the study was to test whether cataloging public T cell receptors could identify signatures of past pathogen exposure. The study profiled the T cell repertoires of 666 subjects by immunosequencing and related them to cytomegalovirus serostatus. Along with the roughly 670-subject first cohort, a separate validation cohort of over a hundred different subjects was used. To predict cytomegalovirus infection status, the study combined high-throughput TCR immunosequencing, statistical association of individual TCRs with disease status, and machine learning. In a later analysis, previously published TCR beta repertoires from 500 to 750 donors were re-analyzed and high-resolution HLA genotyping was added so that TCR occurrence patterns could be studied. In the later analysis, no new phenotypic data were used to find candidate immune exposures; instead, reliance was placed on TCR beta sequences and their occurrence across donors. To decide whether each TCR beta V gene segment behaved as functional or pseudogenic, an earlier analysis of fewer than 750 of the donors relied on high-throughput TCR beta sequencing. Donor age, sex, ethnicity and CMV serostatus were collected together with the repertoire data. A later genetic analysis took genome-wide SNP genotypes for about 55% of the 666 donors and used that subset as a discovery cohort. All discovery cohort repertoires had been generated on a single sequencing platform. Class I and class II HLA loci were covered by the typing at four-digit resolution. The number of typed donors differed by locus: roughly 629-640 for A, B, C, DRB1 and DQB1; 500 to 550 for DQA1; approximately 610 for DPA1; and 400 to 480 for DPB1. A handful of DR-DQ haplotypes were handled as single units for association and clustering because linkage in the cohort was strong. Across about 380 genotyped donors of the cohort, an average of about 240,000 unique TCR beta nucleotide sequences per donor were sequenced, and around 20% of those sequences were non-productive. The paper's findings and limits, for the study overall: The presence/absence analyses assumed that sequencing depth was roughly uniform across donors, and that assumption may not be true. The study listed 150 to 200 TCR beta chains as associated with cytomegalovirus. In a later analysis, TCR association rates were found to vary across HLA loci, with the most associated TCRs seen for DRB1 alleles and the fewest for HLA-C alleles. The earlier analysis of approximately 590 of the donors excluded 15 to 20 rarely observed V segments, including chromosome 9 orphons, because counts were too low. Strong co-occurrence of HLA alleles, especially DR and DQ, made assigning TCR associations to individual alleles difficult. Most TCR sequences were observed very rarely across donors, whereas some public TCRs were present in many individuals. A later analysis found that most CMV-associated TCR beta chains appeared HLA-restricted, with HLA associations seemingly driven largely by CMV exposure. Linkage disequilibrium might explain the correlated functional status among segregating V segments, but an unknown experimental factor could not be excluded. V-gene and J-gene trimming of TCR beta chains was associated with a missense DCLRE1C variant in a later genetic analysis, and the association was replicated in an independent cohort. Because some donors lacked HLA typing at each locus, the association tests relied only on the typed subset. CMV serostatus was the only immune exposure information available for the cohort. A later analysis associated 16,951 TCR beta sequences with specific HLA alleles at a false discovery rate of 0.05. According to a later analysis, parvovirus B19, influenza, CMV and Epstein-Barr virus appeared linked to several top co-occurrence clusters. A cluster of highly shared sequence variants was judged likely to represent a technical artifact of the sequencing pipeline. Broadly in line with IMGT annotations, most TCR beta V segments showed up in productive rearrangements about 87% or about 30% of the time in an earlier analysis of some 590 of the donors. In vitro tests confirmed that a few of the cytomegalovirus-associated TCR beta chains recognize cytomegalovirus antigens. The cohort was sequenced for TCR beta chains only, and without alpha or paired-chain data the features that could be detected were limited. Because the 87-base-pair reads could not distinguish some IMGT-functional V segments, including TRBV6-2 and TRBV6-3, those segments were excluded. A further reported finding was that TCR beta sequences accurately predicted the HLA-A and HLA-B alleles for most subjects in the first cohort. The authors suggested that the approach could potentially be generalized to other disease states and immunological phenotypes. In a later analysis, HLA-associated TCR beta chains were found to be more clonally expanded and to have lower generation probabilities than equally common non-associated chains. In a later genetic analysis, fewer N-insertions in productive TCRs were reported among donors in an Asian-associated ancestry cluster than the approximately 670-donor mean. In both the original and validation cohorts, the classifier was reported to diagnose cytomegalovirus status with high specificity and sensitivity.

The library was made by the immunoSEQ multiplex PCR assay. For the multiplex PCR, a mixture combining 60 forward primers for TCR Vbeta segments and 13 reverse primers for TCR Jbeta segments was used. Amplification of the CDR3 region of rearranged TCR beta genes was performed with a multiplex PCR assay on genomic DNA. The Illumina HiSeq System was used to sequence the amplified TCR beta libraries as 87-base-pair reads. Under the source paper's analysis protocol: A later analysis counted about 80 million unique TCR beta chains across the 550 to 700 repertoires, and roughly 9.9 million of these chains were shared by at least two donors. A nearest-neighbor algorithm error-corrected the raw reads and collapsed the reads into unique sequences, merging closely related sequences to remove PCR and sequencing errors. To assign V, D and J gene segments, CDR3 sequences were aligned to IMGT reference sequences. For a sequence to be retained, a match of at least six nucleotides to both a V gene segment and a J gene segment was required. A rearrangement was called productive if the CDR3 had no stop codons and remained in frame with V and J, and every other rearrangement was called non-productive. CDR3 was defined according to IMGT convention as the region running from the second conserved V-encoded cysteine to the conserved J-encoded phenylalanine. The earlier analysis of about 590 of the donors excluded sequences that lacked an unambiguous match to a single V gene segment. In an earlier analysis of more than 500 of the donors, a V segment was called functional when productive rearrangements were above 56.7%, and segregating when the standard deviation between donors exceeded 5%. A statistical classification framework was built for diagnosing cytomegalovirus status from the catalog of TCR beta chain sequences. V and J gene assignment, in a later analysis, came from comparing TCR nucleotide sequences with IMGT/GENE-DB human TR gene sequences. In a later analysis, CDR3 sequences and most-parsimonious VDJ recombination scenarios were assigned using the TCRdist pipeline. A later analysis defined each TCR beta chain by its CDR3 amino acid sequence plus V-gene family, and excluded reads lacking a unique V-gene family. As a way to deal with suspected cross-contamination and a sequencing artifact, a later analysis dropped more than 500 nucleotide sequences that were highly shared and had low generation probability. In a later analysis, a clonal expansion index for each public chain was calculated from normalized within-repertoire ranks of inferred template counts. A later analysis computed generation probabilities with a VDJ recombination model fitted to out-of-frame rearrangements, and checked the results against IGoR. A later analysis scored TCR-TCR, TCR-HLA and TCR-CMV co-occurrence with hypergeometric tests, applying a repertoire-size bias correction to TCR pairs. In a later analysis, false discovery rates were estimated by permuting HLA or CMV assignments 20 times. In a later analysis, co-occurring TCRs were grouped using DBSCAN, with TCRdist sequence similarity added in when clustering inside HLA-allele-positive subsets. Repertoires with fewer than 30,000 or more than 120,000 public chains were left out of co-occurrence clustering, as were about five repertoires with anomalous nucleotide sharing. TCRdb mirrors the immuneACCESS table, restricted to in-frame sequences. Some clones are absent from its copies; in checked studies, under half trace to an unresolved V gene, and the reason for the others is unknown. V, J and clone size are taken as reported in that table, and D and trimming were inferred from the DNA itself. The table for this sample lists 95,000 to 150,000 clones; approximately 72% of them were counted only once. The ten largest clones represent about 32% of the sample.

Measured from the cysteine to the phenylalanine, the CDR3 is 14 residues long. CDR3 DNA is the only sequence kept; it has 42 bases, read in frame from the first base. The germline V gene supplies CDR1 SGDLS and CDR2 YYNGEE. Trimming costs V 0 bases and J 0 bases, and their ends lie 6 bases apart. In regard to this clone: Its antigen target is currently unknown. Nothing much larger sits one base from this clone, and base qualities are not available. The same CDR3 also results from other DNA sequences found in this sample.

The cohort was made up of roughly 670 healthy bone marrow donors. At the time of sampling, every cohort member was nominally healthy, though immune exposures that went unrecorded were likely present. The donor tested CMV seropositive and was one of the 289 seropositive cohort members. Each donor provided a peripheral blood sample, and peripheral blood mononuclear cells were used for TCR beta sequencing. The Qiagen DNeasy Blood Extraction Kit was used to extract genomic DNA from the blood cell samples. The material sequenced was PBMCs. The TCR originated in a man aged 60 to 69 in good health and CMV-seropositive. The V and J segments used are TRBV9 and TRBJ1-1; the D gene lacks a confident call. The CDR3 reads as follows: CASSVGPVNTEAFF. Here is the DNA: TGTGCCAGCAGCGTAGGTCCGGTGAACACTGAAGCTTTCTTT.